This is a list of T cell receptor beta chains from one sample in a study of blood T cell repertoires in COVID-19. Repertoires were generated with immunoSEQ multiplex PCR, while TCRdb's copy carries only in-frame clones and drops some. The table has around 85,000 clones, more than 70% seen once; the top ten hold 7% to 9%. Sequencing was performed on peripheral blood. Receptors were obtained from a middle-aged man with active COVID-19. Both conserved end residues are part of each CDR3. The order of the fields is CDR3 length, V gene, J gene, D gene, clone size, CDR3 protein, CDR3 DNA. The D gene is left open where the match is weak. Clone size appears in some rows only: once, few, many, or a class for an expanded clone.

len: 15; v_gene: TRBV19; j_gene: TRBJ2-7; d_gene: TRBD1; abundance: few; CDR3aa: CASSTGQWGSYEQYF; CDR3nt: TGTGCCAGTAGTACGGGACAGTGGGGCTCCTACGAGCAGTACTTC
len: 14; v_gene: TRBV7-9; j_gene: TRBJ1-5; d_gene: NA; abundance: few; CDR3aa: CASSPQRWDQPQHF; CDR3nt: TGTGCCAGCAGCCCCCAGAGGTGGGATCAGCCCCAGCATTTT
len: 12; v_gene: TRBV3-1/TRBV3-2; j_gene: TRBJ2-3; d_gene: NA; abundance: NA; CDR3aa: CASSVVPDTQYF; CDR3nt: TGTGCCAGCAGCGTAGTTCCAGATACGCAGTATTTT
len: 15; v_gene: TRBV7-8; j_gene: TRBJ2-1; d_gene: TRBD1; abundance: NA; CDR3aa: CASSRGQGDYNEQFF; CDR3nt: TGTGCCAGCAGCCGTGGACAGGGAGACTACAATGAGCAGTTCTTC
len: 16; v_gene: TRBV28; j_gene: TRBJ1-1; d_gene: TRBD1; abundance: NA; CDR3aa: CASQTPGYRQGSQAFF; CDR3nt: TGTGCCAGCCAAACTCCTGGTTACCGACAGGGTAGTCAGGCTTTCTTT
len: 16; v_gene: TRBV18; j_gene: TRBJ1-1; d_gene: TRBD1; abundance: NA; CDR3aa: CASSSIQGGPNTEAFF; CDR3nt: TGTGCCAGCTCGTCCATTCAGGGGGGACCGAACACTGAAGCTTTCTTT
len: 17; v_gene: TRBV4-3; j_gene: TRBJ2-3; d_gene: TRBD2; abundance: NA; CDR3aa: CASSQDTPAGGTDTQYF; CDR3nt: TGCGCCAGCAGCCAAGACACCCCCGCGGGAGGCACAGATACGCAGTATTTT
len: 19; v_gene: TRBV5-4; j_gene: TRBJ2-2; d_gene: TRBD2; abundance: few; CDR3aa: CASSLASGRGGNRAGELFF; CDR3nt: TGTGCCAGCAGCTTGGCTAGTGGCCGGGGGGGAAATCGGGCCGGGGAGCTGTTTTTT
len: 14; v_gene: TRBV30; j_gene: TRBJ1-1; d_gene: TRBD1; abundance: once; CDR3aa: CAWSVGQGATEAFF; CDR3nt: TGTGCCTGGAGCGTGGGGCAGGGGGCCACTGAAGCTTTCTTT
len: 13; v_gene: TRBV7-2; j_gene: TRBJ1-5; d_gene: NA; abundance: NA; CDR3aa: CASSVGGHQPQHF; CDR3nt: TGTGCCAGCAGCGTGGGGGGGCATCAGCCCCAGCATTTT
len: 13; v_gene: TRBV12-3/TRBV12-4; j_gene: TRBJ2-1; d_gene: TRBD1; abundance: NA; CDR3aa: CASSWGQLNEQFF; CDR3nt: TGTGCCAGCAGTTGGGGACAGCTGAATGAGCAGTTCTTC
len: 14; v_gene: TRBV18; j_gene: TRBJ1-1; d_gene: TRBD1; abundance: NA; CDR3aa: CASSPGQENTEAFF; CDR3nt: TGTGCCAGCTCACCTGGACAGGAAAACACTGAAGCTTTCTTT
len: 15; v_gene: TRBV3-1/TRBV3-2; j_gene: TRBJ2-7; d_gene: NA; abundance: once; CDR3aa: CASSRYASEPYEQYF; CDR3nt: TGTGCCAGCAGCCGATATGCCTCCGAGCCCTACGAGCAGTACTTC
len: 16; v_gene: TRBV5-4; j_gene: TRBJ2-2; d_gene: TRBD1; abundance: NA; CDR3aa: CASSSRTGGFAGELFF; CDR3nt: TGTGCCAGCAGCTCTAGGACAGGGGGGTTCGCCGGGGAGCTGTTTTTT
len: 16; v_gene: TRBV19; j_gene: TRBJ2-5; d_gene: TRBD1; abundance: NA; CDR3aa: CASSPTRDRGRETQYF; CDR3nt: TGTGCCAGTAGTCCCACTCGGGACAGGGGGAGGGAGACCCAGTACTTC
len: 16; v_gene: TRBV19; j_gene: TRBJ2-1; d_gene: NA; abundance: NA; CDR3aa: CASSMEGVGPYNEQFF; CDR3nt: TGTGCCAGTAGTATGGAGGGAGTCGGTCCCTACAATGAGCAGTTCTTC
len: 13; v_gene: TRBV19; j_gene: TRBJ1-2; d_gene: TRBD1; abundance: NA; CDR3aa: CASSPGQFYGYTF; CDR3nt: TGTGCCAGTAGTCCGGGACAGTTTTATGGCTACACCTTC
len: 17; v_gene: TRBV4-3; j_gene: TRBJ2-1; d_gene: TRBD2; abundance: NA; CDR3aa: CASSYSTPLTSGNEQFF; CDR3nt: TGCGCCAGCAGCTACTCAACTCCCCTGACTAGCGGTAATGAGCAGTTCTTC
len: 18; v_gene: TRBV7-9; j_gene: TRBJ2-2; d_gene: TRBD1; abundance: NA; CDR3aa: CASSLATLGTGAPGELFF; CDR3nt: TGTGCCAGCAGCTTAGCGACTCTGGGGACAGGGGCCCCCGGGGAGCTGTTTTTT
len: 14; v_gene: TRBV19; j_gene: TRBJ2-7; d_gene: NA; abundance: few; CDR3aa: CASSIRRGAYEQYF; CDR3nt: TGTGCCAGTAGTATCCGGCGCGGTGCCTACGAGCAGTACTTC
len: 17; v_gene: TRBV4-1; j_gene: TRBJ2-5; d_gene: NA; abundance: NA; CDR3aa: CASSQLGVGAGLETQYF; CDR3nt: TGCGCCAGCAGCCAATTAGGGGTCGGCGCAGGGTTGGAGACCCAGTACTTC
len: 18; v_gene: TRBV27; j_gene: TRBJ2-1; d_gene: TRBD2; abundance: NA; CDR3aa: CASSWGTSGVEMANEQFF; CDR3nt: TGTGCCAGCAGTTGGGGGACTAGCGGCGTAGAGATGGCGAATGAGCAGTTCTTC
len: 18; v_gene: TRBV4-1; j_gene: TRBJ2-2; d_gene: TRBD1; abundance: NA; CDR3aa: CASSQTDPQGARGGELFF; CDR3nt: TGCGCCAGCAGCCAAACCGACCCCCAGGGGGCCCGCGGCGGGGAGCTGTTTTTT
len: 15; v_gene: TRBV1; j_gene: TRBJ1-6; d_gene: NA; abundance: once; CDR3aa: CTSSRGSSYNSPLHF; CDR3nt: TGCACCAGCAGTAGGGGGAGCTCCTATAATTCACCCCTCCACTTT
len: 15; v_gene: TRBV7-2; j_gene: TRBJ2-5; d_gene: TRBD2; abundance: NA; CDR3aa: CASSAGTSVQETQYF; CDR3nt: TGTGCCAGCAGTGCCGGGACTAGCGTTCAAGAGACCCAGTACTTC
len: 18; v_gene: TRBV4-3; j_gene: TRBJ2-2; d_gene: TRBD2; abundance: NA; CDR3aa: CASSQVLAGSTNTGELFF; CDR3nt: TGCGCCAGCAGCCAGGTTCTAGCGGGAAGTACGAACACCGGGGAGCTGTTTTTT
len: 14; v_gene: TRBV5-4; j_gene: TRBJ2-5; d_gene: TRBD2; abundance: NA; CDR3aa: CASSLAGGRETQYF; CDR3nt: TGTGCCAGCAGTTTAGCGGGGGGGCGGGAGACCCAGTACTTC
len: 11; v_gene: TRBV23-1; j_gene: TRBJ1-1; d_gene: NA; abundance: NA; CDR3aa: CASSQRLGAFF; CDR3nt: TGCGCCAGCAGTCAGAGGTTAGGAGCTTTCTTT
len: 13; v_gene: TRBV12-3/TRBV12-4; j_gene: TRBJ2-2; d_gene: TRBD2; abundance: NA; CDR3aa: CGGQRGGSGELFF; CDR3nt: TGTGGTGGCCAGCGGGGGGGCTCCGGGGAGCTGTTTTTT
len: 13; v_gene: TRBV30; j_gene: TRBJ1-4; d_gene: NA; abundance: NA; CDR3aa: CAWSKGAREKLFF; CDR3nt: TGTGCCTGGAGTAAAGGGGCGCGGGAAAAACTGTTTTTT
len: 13; v_gene: TRBV19; j_gene: TRBJ1-1; d_gene: TRBD1; abundance: NA; CDR3aa: CASSLTGPQGAFF; CDR3nt: TGTGCCAGTAGTCTGACAGGGCCCCAGGGAGCTTTCTTT
len: 18; v_gene: TRBV6-1; j_gene: TRBJ2-5; d_gene: NA; abundance: once; CDR3aa: CASSEHPYYPGLQETQYF; CDR3nt: TGTGCCAGCAGTGAACACCCCTATTATCCAGGCCTCCAAGAGACCCAGTACTTC
len: 14; v_gene: TRBV6-5; j_gene: TRBJ1-1; d_gene: TRBD1; abundance: NA; CDR3aa: CASRIHRGRTEAFF; CDR3nt: TGTGCCAGCAGAATACACAGGGGTCGGACTGAAGCTTTCTTT
len: 15; v_gene: TRBV19; j_gene: TRBJ1-1; d_gene: NA; abundance: NA; CDR3aa: CASSIVGAENTEAFF; CDR3nt: TGTGCCAGTAGTATCGTTGGGGCGGAGAACACTGAAGCTTTCTTT
len: 14; v_gene: TRBV6-5; j_gene: TRBJ2-3; d_gene: TRBD2; abundance: NA; CDR3aa: CASGPGLTSDTQYF; CDR3nt: TGTGCCAGCGGCCCGGGACTAACGTCAGATACGCAGTATTTT
len: 15; v_gene: TRBV4-3; j_gene: TRBJ1-1; d_gene: NA; abundance: NA; CDR3aa: CASSQGDTRNTEAFF; CDR3nt: TGCGCCAGCAGCCAAGGAGACACACGAAACACTGAAGCTTTCTTT
len: 13; v_gene: TRBV12-3/TRBV12-4; j_gene: TRBJ1-1; d_gene: TRBD1; abundance: NA; CDR3aa: CASIQQGWTEAFF; CDR3nt: TGTGCCAGCATCCAACAGGGGTGGACTGAAGCTTTCTTT
len: 15; v_gene: TRBV6-6; j_gene: TRBJ2-1; d_gene: TRBD2; abundance: NA; CDR3aa: CASSYSGTRNNEQFF; CDR3nt: TGTGCCAGCAGTTACTCCGGGACTAGAAACAATGAGCAGTTCTTC
len: 15; v_gene: TRBV9; j_gene: TRBJ2-7; d_gene: NA; abundance: NA; CDR3aa: CASSVVAETPYEQYF; CDR3nt: TGTGCCAGCAGCGTGGTAGCGGAGACCCCCTACGAGCAGTACTTC
len: 17; v_gene: TRBV6-2/TRBV6-3; j_gene: TRBJ1-2; d_gene: NA; abundance: NA; CDR3aa: CASSRSLPRGYGYGYTF; CDR3nt: TGTGCCAGCAGTCGTTCCCTACCCAGGGGTTATGGCTATGGCTACACCTTC
len: 15; v_gene: TRBV27; j_gene: TRBJ2-1; d_gene: TRBD2; abundance: NA; CDR3aa: CASRSPSGSYNEQFF; CDR3nt: TGTGCCAGCAGAAGTCCTAGCGGGAGTTACAATGAGCAGTTCTTC
len: 15; v_gene: TRBV6-2/TRBV6-3; j_gene: TRBJ1-5; d_gene: NA; abundance: once; CDR3aa: CASSNHRDSNQPQHF; CDR3nt: TGTGCCAGCAGTAACCACAGAGATAGCAATCAGCCCCAGCATTTT
len: 16; v_gene: TRBV5-1; j_gene: TRBJ2-6; d_gene: NA; abundance: NA; CDR3aa: CASSLALSSGANVLTF; CDR3nt: TGCGCCAGCAGCTTGGCACTTAGCTCTGGGGCCAACGTCCTGACTTTC
len: 12; v_gene: TRBV28; j_gene: TRBJ2-7; d_gene: TRBD1; abundance: NA; CDR3aa: CASSDRVDEQYF; CDR3nt: TGTGCCAGCAGTGACAGGGTCGACGAGCAGTACTTC
len: 15; v_gene: TRBV5-1; j_gene: TRBJ1-2; d_gene: NA; abundance: NA; CDR3aa: CASNSAGGVGYGYTF; CDR3nt: TGCGCCAGCAACTCCGCAGGCGGGGTCGGGTATGGCTACACCTTC
len: 14; v_gene: TRBV28; j_gene: TRBJ1-3; d_gene: NA; abundance: NA; CDR3aa: CATGRRGSGNTIYF; CDR3nt: TGTGCCACCGGACGGAGGGGCTCTGGAAACACCATATATTTT